This TCR beta chain is drawn from a study of cytomegalovirus exposure and HLA in healthy donors. The CDR3 is 15 amino acids. The germline V gene has CDR1 KGHSH and CDR2 LQKENI. Losses at the gene ends were 3 bases for V and 7 bases for J; bases not matched to a gene: 7. The PCR contained 60 Vbeta and 13 Jbeta primers. Generated by immunoSEQ multiplex PCR, the TCRdb table keeps only in-frame clones and is missing some. The sample lists approximately 150,000 clones, around four fifths occurring once. The sequenced sample was PBMCs. The chain has TRBV18 and TRBJ1-4, with 8 bases aligning to TRBD1. This TCR was recovered from a middle-aged woman in good health and CMV-seronegative. CDR3 coding DNA: TGTGCCAGCTCACCCCTCCCGGGACAGGCTGAAAAACTGTTTTTT. It is translated as CASSPLPGQAEKLFF.